Here is one TCR beta chain with its context. Cohort 3 donors counted as recovered after two negative PCRs, clearance, or resolved symptoms. Profiled with immunoSEQ multiplex PCR; TCRdb holds only in-frame clones, not every one. The sample consists of about 46,000 clones, around 87% of them appearing once. This sample was taken from a study of blood T cell repertoires in COVID-19. Whole-study context: Sources were T cells, B-cell-depleted T cells, or PBMCs; the material itself was cDNA or gDNA.

The TCR sequence derives from a woman between 45 and 60 years old who had recovered from COVID-19. Sequencing was done on a sample of PBMCs or T cells enriched from blood (not recorded which).

CDR3 sequence reads: CASSLPGPQGTDIQYF. Here the CDR3 DNA reads TGTGCCAGCAGTTTGCCCGGACCTCAGGGGACGGACATTCAGTACTTC. The V gene is TRBV28, the J gene TRBJ2-4, with TRBD1 as a possible D gene (6 bases). V was shortened by 3 bases and J by 8 bases, with 20 bases between the two germline ends. The germline CDR1 and CDR2 sequences are MDHEN and SYDVKM. There are 16 residues in the CDR3.